Below are 19 T cell receptor beta chains sequenced from a single sample in a study of a mutant IDH1 vaccine in newly diagnosed glioma. The time point was: week 5, during vaccination. Every single dose of the vaccine, 300 ug of mutant IDH1 20-mer peptide, came with topical imiquimod. These receptors have no identified antigens. Profiling relied on immunoSEQ multiplex PCR, and the TCRdb table lists in-frame clones only, not all of them. The profile shows about 40,000 clones, approximately 93% of them singletons. Sequenced material: PBMCs, taken from a glioma patient whose treatment included an IDH1 peptide vaccine. The receptors come from a man aged 45-65 years with glioma.

A few counts support this clone. The chain uses TRBV4-1 and TRBJ1-1; tentatively, D is TRBD1 (5 bases). CDR1 and CDR2 (germline): MGHRA, YSYEKL. V was trimmed by 6 bases and J by 1 base, leaving 12 bases between them. The length of the CDR3 is 14 residues. CDR3 in amino acids: CASRGTLKNTEAFF. DNA of the CDR3: TGCGCCAGCAGGGGGACTCTAAAGAACACTGAAGCTTTCTTT.

V and J are TRBV18 and TRBJ2-1; D call uncertain. In germline, CDR1 is KGHSH, CDR2 LQKENI. This CDR3 comprises 14 residues. V was cut by 3 bases and J by 5 bases, with 11 bases left in between. CDR3 loop: CASSPSGSHNEQFF. In DNA form, the CDR3 reads TGTGCCAGCTCACCGTCCGGGTCCCACAATGAGCAGTTCTTC.

The chain links TRBV6-1 to TRBJ2-7; D is unclear. Germline-derived CDR1 and CDR2 are MNHNS and SASEGT. The CDR3 is 14 residues long. V lost 8 bases and J 3 bases, leaving 17 bases between the germline ends. As DNA, the CDR3 is TGTGCCAGCTACGGGCGAGGTGTTGACTACGAGCAGTACTTC. This codes for CASYGRGVDYEQYF.

This chain links TRBV27 with TRBJ2-5; TRBD1 agrees at 10 bases. The V and J ends lost 4 bases and 5 bases, in that order; junction bases with no gene match: 10. Germline V gene sequence: CDR1 MNHEY, CDR2 SMNVEV (reference sequence). The CDR3 consists of 16 residues. In DNA form, the CDR3 reads TGTGCCAGCAGTTCCCTCGGACAGGGGGACGGGGAGACCCAGTACTTC. The encoded protein is CASSSLGQGDGETQYF.

The chain links TRBV5-6 to TRBJ1-2; D uncertain. V was pared by 7 bases and J by 7 bases, with 20 bases between. CDR1 is SGHDT, CDR2 YYEEEE, per germline. The CDR3 has 14 amino acids. CDR3 in DNA: TGTGCCAGCGGAAAAAACGGGGTGAGGAGTGGCTACACCTTC. Translating gives CASGKNGVRSGYTF.

The V and J genes are TRBV7-9 and TRBJ2-5; D may match TRBD1 or TRBD2 (5 bases each). The CDR3 has 15 residues. CDR1 and CDR2 from the germline V gene are SEHNR and FQNEAQ (reference sequence). Trimming pared 5 bases from V and 5 bases from J, leaving 18 bases between. The CDR3 loop reads CASSPGTISWETQYF. The CDR3 bases are TGTGCCAGCAGCCCCGGGACCATATCATGGGAGACCCAGTACTTC.

The chain uses TRBV27 and TRBJ2-2, with D perhaps being TRBD1 or TRBD2 (5 bases each). Germline CDR1 MNHEY, CDR2 SMNVEV (reference sequence). V was trimmed by 5 bases and J by 8 bases, leaving 21 bases between them. CDR3 length equals 16 residues. This CDR3 is CASSPFGAKSRGELFF. The DNA for the CDR3 is TGTGCCAGCAGTCCCTTCGGGGCCAAAAGTCGGGGGGAGCTGTTTTTT.

The chain is built from TRBV23-1 and TRBJ1-2; D possibly corresponds to TRBD1 (5 bases). TRBV23-1 is annotated as an ORF whose role is uncertain. This CDR3 is built from 15 residues. V was trimmed by 3 bases and J by 0 bases, leaving 11 bases between them. The CDR3 protein is CASSQGGLTNYGYTF. As DNA, the CDR3 is TGCGCCAGCAGTCAGGGGGGACTGACTAACTATGGCTACACCTTC.

The V and J genes are TRBV10-2 and TRBJ2-7; unclear D gene. The V end lost 2 bases, the J end lost 3 bases, and 8 bases lay between the germline ends. The CDR3 extends over 13 amino acids. Looked up from germline, CDR1 is WSHSY and CDR2 is SAAADI. The CDR3 nucleotides are TGCGCCAGCAGTGAGGGACGGAACTACGAGCAGTACTTC. It yields the protein CASSEGRNYEQYF.

This chain links TRBV11-2 with TRBJ2-7; D is possibly TRBD1 or TRBD2 (6 bases each). The CDR3 has 12 residues. Germline CDR1 SGHAT, CDR2 FQNNGV. Trimming cost V 5 bases and J 4 bases, with 9 bases left between them. CDR3 amino acids: CASSEGGYEQYF. The CDR3 DNA reads as TGTGCCAGCAGCGAGGGGGGTTACGAGCAGTACTTC. Combining the CDR3 with reference TRBV11-2 and TRBJ2-7 gives the whole variable domain EAGVAQSPRYKIIEKRQSVAFWCNPISGHATLYWYQQILGQGPKLLIQFQNNGVVDDSQLPKDRFSAERLKGVDSTLKIQPAKLEDSAVYLCASSEGGYEQYFGPGTRLTVT.

CDR3 sequence: CASQAPGQGRYEQYF. In DNA, the CDR3 is TGTGCCAGCCAGGCCCCGGGACAGGGCCGCTACGAGCAGTACTTC. V usage is TRBV6-5 and J usage is TRBJ2-7; TRBD1 matches 9 bases. V trimming: 8 bases; J trimming: 3 bases; junction bases outside the gene matches: 11. The CDR3 has 15 residues. Germline CDR1 MNHEY, CDR2 SVGAGI.

DNA for the CDR3: TGTGCCAGCAGGAAGACAGGGGTTGCTGAAGCTTTCTTT. It is translated as CASRKTGVAEAFF. The chain joins TRBV6-1 to TRBJ1-1; 8 nucleotides agree with TRBD1. CDR1 and CDR2 from the germline V gene are MNHNS and SASEGT. The CDR3 length is 13 residues. The V segment lost 6 bases and the J segment 6 bases; nucleotides outside the gene matches: 6.

The chain combines TRBV7-9 with TRBJ2-1; TRBD2 matches 14 bases. Germline assignment: CDR1 SEHNR and CDR2 FQNEAQ (reference sequence). The CDR3 loop spans 15 amino acids. With V trimmed by 5 bases and J by 6 bases, 3 bases remained unmatched. CDR3 sequence reads: CASSLGTSGSNEQFF. The CDR3, as DNA: TGTGCCAGCAGCCTCGGGACTAGCGGGAGCAATGAGCAGTTCTTC. Full variable domain (remainder filled in from reference TRBV7-9 and TRBJ2-1): DTGVSQNPRHKITKRGQNVTFRCDPISEHNRLYWYRQTLGQGPEFLTYFQNEAQLEKSRLLSDRFSAERPKGSFSTLEIQRTEQGDSAMYLCASSLGTSGSNEQFFGPGTRLTVL.

The chain employs TRBV7-9 and TRBJ2-6; tentative D call: TRBD1 (5 bases). Looked up from germline, CDR1 is SEHNR and CDR2 is FQNEAQ (reference sequence). This CDR3 has 13 amino acids. V lost 7 bases to trimming and J lost 4 bases, with 8 bases between them. The CDR3 here is CASTPGGANVLTF. The CDR3 nucleotides read TGTGCCAGCACCCCAGGGGGGGCCAACGTCCTGACTTTC.

This chain connects TRBV7-2 to TRBJ2-3; 7 bases fit TRBD1. V trimming: 5 bases; J trimming: 3 bases; junction bases outside the gene matches: 8. CDR1 is SGHTA and CDR2 is FQGNSA in the germline V gene. The CDR3 loop spans 15 amino acids. The CDR3 DNA reads as TGTGCCAGCAGCCCCCCAGGGGGTCGGACAGATACGCAGTATTTT. Translating it yields CASSPPGGRTDTQYF.

The chain uses TRBV27 and TRBJ2-7, with D perhaps TRBD1 (6 bases). V gave up 5 bases and J gave up 5 bases, with 19 bases separating them. Looked up from germline, CDR1 is MNHEY and CDR2 is SMNVEV (reference sequence). The CDR3 is 15 amino acids. CDR3 nucleotide sequence: TGTGCCAGCAGTACAAAGAACAGGGTAGTCGACGAGCAGTACTTC. Amino acids: CASSTKNRVVDEQYF.

The J gene is TRBJ2-1, the V gene TRBV14; TRBD1 matches 7 bases. Trimming at V came to 0 bases and at J to 13 bases, leaving 15 bases not matched to a gene. The CDR3 consists of 16 residues. Germline V gene sequence: CDR1 SGHDN, CDR2 FVKESK. CDR3 amino acids: CASSQEYRDSGSGQFF. The CDR3 nucleotides read TGTGCCAGCAGCCAAGAATACCGGGACAGTGGGTCCGGCCAGTTCTTC.

The chain uses TRBV4-2 and TRBJ2-7, with 7 positions matching TRBD1. CDR1 and CDR2 from the germline V gene are LGHNA and YNFKEQ. Trimming at V came to 1 base and at J to 3 bases, leaving 6 bases not matched to a gene. The CDR3 loop spans 15 amino acids. Written as DNA, the CDR3 is TGTGCCAGCAGCCAAGGGACAGGTTACGACTACGAGCAGTACTTC. Translating gives CASSQGTGYDYEQYF.

The genes are TRBV28 and TRBJ2-7; 7 positions match TRBD1. The J segment lost 3 bases and the V segment lost 7 bases, leaving 9 bases of the junction unmatched. CDR1 is MDHEN, CDR2 SYDVKM, per germline. The CDR3 spans 14 residues. The CDR3 loop is CASIPLTGFYEQYF. The DNA of the CDR3 is TGTGCCAGCATCCCCCTGACAGGGTTCTACGAGCAGTACTTC.